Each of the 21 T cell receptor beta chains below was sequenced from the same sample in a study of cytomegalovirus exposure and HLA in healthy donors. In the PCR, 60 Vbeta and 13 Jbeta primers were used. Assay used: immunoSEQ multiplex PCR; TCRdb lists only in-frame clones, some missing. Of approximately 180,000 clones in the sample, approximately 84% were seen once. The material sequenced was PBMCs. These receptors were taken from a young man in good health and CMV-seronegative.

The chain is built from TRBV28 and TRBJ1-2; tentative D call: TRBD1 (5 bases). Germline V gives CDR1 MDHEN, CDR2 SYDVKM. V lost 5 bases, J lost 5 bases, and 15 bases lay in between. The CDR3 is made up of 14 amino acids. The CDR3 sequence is CASSLSQGEYGYTF. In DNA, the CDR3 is TGTGCCAGCAGTCTTTCCCAGGGTGAGTATGGCTACACCTTC.

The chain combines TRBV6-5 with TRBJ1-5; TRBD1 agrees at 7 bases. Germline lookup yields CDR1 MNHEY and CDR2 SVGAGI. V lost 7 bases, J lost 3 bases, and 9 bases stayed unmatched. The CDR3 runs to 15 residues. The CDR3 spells CASKGGRGNNQPQHF. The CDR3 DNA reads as TGTGCCAGCAAAGGCGGCAGGGGGAACAATCAGCCCCAGCATTTT.

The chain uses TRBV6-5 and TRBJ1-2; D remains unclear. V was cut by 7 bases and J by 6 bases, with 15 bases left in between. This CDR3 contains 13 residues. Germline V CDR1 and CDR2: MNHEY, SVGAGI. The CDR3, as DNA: TGTGCCAGCAATTATCGGGGAAGCGATGGCTACACCTTC. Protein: CASNYRGSDGYTF.

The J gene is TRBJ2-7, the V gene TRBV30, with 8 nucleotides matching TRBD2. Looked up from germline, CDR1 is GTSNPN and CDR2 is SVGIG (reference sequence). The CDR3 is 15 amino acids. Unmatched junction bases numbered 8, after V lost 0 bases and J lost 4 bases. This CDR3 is CAWSVKSGSRYEQYF. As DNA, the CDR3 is TGTGCCTGGAGTGTGAAAAGCGGGAGCAGGTACGAGCAGTACTTC.

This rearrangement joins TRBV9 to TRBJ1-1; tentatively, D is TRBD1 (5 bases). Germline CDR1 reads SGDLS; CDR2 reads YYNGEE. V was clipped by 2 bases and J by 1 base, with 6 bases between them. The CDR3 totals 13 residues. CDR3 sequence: CASSVQGNTEAFF. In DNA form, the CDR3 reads TGTGCCAGCAGCGTTCAGGGGAACACTGAAGCTTTCTTT.

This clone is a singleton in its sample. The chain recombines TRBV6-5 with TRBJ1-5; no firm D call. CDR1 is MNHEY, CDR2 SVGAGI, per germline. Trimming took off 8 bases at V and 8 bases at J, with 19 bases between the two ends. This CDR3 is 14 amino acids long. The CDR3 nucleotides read TGTGCCAGCCGGGAGTGGACCGACGTGGAGCCCCAGCATTTT. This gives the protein CASREWTDVEPQHF.

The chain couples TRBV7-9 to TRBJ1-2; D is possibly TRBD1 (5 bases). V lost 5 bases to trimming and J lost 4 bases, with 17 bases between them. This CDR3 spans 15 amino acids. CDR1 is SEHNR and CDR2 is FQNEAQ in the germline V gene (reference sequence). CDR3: CASSRRGSVAYGYTF. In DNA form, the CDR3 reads TGTGCCAGCAGCCGGCGGGGGAGTGTGGCCTATGGCTACACCTTC.

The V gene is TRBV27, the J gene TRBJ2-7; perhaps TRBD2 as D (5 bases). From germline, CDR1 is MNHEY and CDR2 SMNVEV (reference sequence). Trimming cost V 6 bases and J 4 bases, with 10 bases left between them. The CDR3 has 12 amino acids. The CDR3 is CASRDRRYEQYF. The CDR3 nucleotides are TGTGCCAGCAGAGATAGGAGGTACGAGCAGTACTTC.

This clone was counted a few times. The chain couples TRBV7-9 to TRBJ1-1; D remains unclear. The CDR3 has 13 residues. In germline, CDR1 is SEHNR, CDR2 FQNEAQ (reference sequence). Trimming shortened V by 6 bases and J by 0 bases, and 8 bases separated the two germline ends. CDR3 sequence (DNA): TGTGCCAGCAGTCCTCACATGAACACTGAAGCTTTCTTT. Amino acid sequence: CASSPHMNTEAFF. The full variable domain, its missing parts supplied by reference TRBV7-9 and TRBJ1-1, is DTGVSQNPRHKITKRGQNVTFRCDPISEHNRLYWYRQTLGQGPEFLTYFQNEAQLEKSRLLSDRFSAERPKGSFSTLEIQRTEQGDSAMYLCASSPHMNTEAFFGQGTRLTVV.

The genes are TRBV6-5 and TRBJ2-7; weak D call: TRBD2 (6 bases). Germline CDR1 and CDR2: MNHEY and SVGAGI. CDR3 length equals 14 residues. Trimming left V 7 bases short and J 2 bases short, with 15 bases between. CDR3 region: CASTPGASTYEQYF. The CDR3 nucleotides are TGTGCCAGCACTCCGGGAGCCTCAACCTACGAGCAGTACTTC.

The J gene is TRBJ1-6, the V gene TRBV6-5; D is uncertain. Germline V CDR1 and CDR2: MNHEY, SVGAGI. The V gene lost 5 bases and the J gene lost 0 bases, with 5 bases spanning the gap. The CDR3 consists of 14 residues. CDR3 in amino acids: CASSRSSYNSPLHF. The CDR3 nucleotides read TGTGCCAGCAGTCGGAGCTCCTATAATTCACCCCTCCACTTT.

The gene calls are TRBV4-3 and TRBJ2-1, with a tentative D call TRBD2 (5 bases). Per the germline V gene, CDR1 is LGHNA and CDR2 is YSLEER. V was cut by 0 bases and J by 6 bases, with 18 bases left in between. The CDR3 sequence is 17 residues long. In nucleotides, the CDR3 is TGCGCCAGCAGCCAAGAGTGGGTGGACGGGGTGGCCAATGAGCAGTTCTTC. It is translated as CASSQEWVDGVANEQFF.

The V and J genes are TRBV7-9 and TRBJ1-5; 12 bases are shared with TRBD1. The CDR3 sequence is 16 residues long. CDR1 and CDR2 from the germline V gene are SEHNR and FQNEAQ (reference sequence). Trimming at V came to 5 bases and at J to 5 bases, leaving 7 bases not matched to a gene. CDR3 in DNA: TGTGCCAGCAGCCCAGAAGGGACAGGGGGCCATCAGCCCCAGCATTTT. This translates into CASSPEGTGGHQPQHF.

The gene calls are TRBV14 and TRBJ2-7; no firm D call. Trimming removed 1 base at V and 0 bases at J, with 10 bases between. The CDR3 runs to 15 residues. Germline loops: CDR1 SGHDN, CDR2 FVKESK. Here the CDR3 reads CASSQVAASSYEQYF. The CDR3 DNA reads TGTGCCAGCAGCCAAGTTGCGGCCAGCTCCTACGAGCAGTACTTC.

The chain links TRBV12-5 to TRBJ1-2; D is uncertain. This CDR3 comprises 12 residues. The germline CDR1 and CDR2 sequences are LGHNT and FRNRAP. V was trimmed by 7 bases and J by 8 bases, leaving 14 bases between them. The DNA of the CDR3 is TGTGCTAGTGACCCGGGCCCGGGGGGCTACACCTTC. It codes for CASDPGPGGYTF.

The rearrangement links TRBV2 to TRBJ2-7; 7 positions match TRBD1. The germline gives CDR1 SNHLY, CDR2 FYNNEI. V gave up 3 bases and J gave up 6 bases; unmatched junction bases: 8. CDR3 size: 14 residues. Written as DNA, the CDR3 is TGTGCCAGCAGTGAGGTGAAGGGGGCGGGCGAGCAGTACTTC. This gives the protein CASSEVKGAGEQYF.

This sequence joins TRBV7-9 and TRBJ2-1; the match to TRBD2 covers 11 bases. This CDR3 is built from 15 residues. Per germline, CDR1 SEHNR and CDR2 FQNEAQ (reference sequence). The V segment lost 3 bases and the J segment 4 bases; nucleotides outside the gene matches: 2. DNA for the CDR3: TGTGCCAGCAGCTTGACTAGCGGGGCGTACAATGAGCAGTTCTTC. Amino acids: CASSLTSGAYNEQFF. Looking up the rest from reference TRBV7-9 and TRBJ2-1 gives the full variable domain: DTGVSQNPRHKITKRGQNVTFRCDPISEHNRLYWYRQTLGQGPEFLTYFQNEAQLEKSRLLSDRFSAERPKGSFSTLEIQRTEQGDSAMYLCASSLTSGAYNEQFFGPGTRLTVL.

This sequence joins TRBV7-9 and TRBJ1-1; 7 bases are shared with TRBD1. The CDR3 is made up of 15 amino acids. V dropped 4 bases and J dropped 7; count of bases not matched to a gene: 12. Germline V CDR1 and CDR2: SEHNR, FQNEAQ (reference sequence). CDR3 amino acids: CASSSPRQGAVEAFF. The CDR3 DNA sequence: TGTGCCAGCAGCTCGCCCCGACAGGGAGCGGTTGAAGCTTTCTTT.

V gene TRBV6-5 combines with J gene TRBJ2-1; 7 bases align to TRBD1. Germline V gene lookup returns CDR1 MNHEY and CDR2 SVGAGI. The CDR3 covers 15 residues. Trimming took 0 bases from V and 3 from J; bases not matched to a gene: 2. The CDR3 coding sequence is TGTGCCAGCAGTTACTCAGGGGGCCTCTACAATGAGCAGTTCTTC. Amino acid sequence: CASSYSGGLYNEQFF.

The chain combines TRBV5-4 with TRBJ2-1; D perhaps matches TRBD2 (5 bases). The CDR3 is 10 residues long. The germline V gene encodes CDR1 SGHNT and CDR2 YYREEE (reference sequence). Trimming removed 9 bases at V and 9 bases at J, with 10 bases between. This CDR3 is CANGEGEQFF. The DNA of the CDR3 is TGTGCCAACGGTGAGGGTGAGCAGTTCTTC.

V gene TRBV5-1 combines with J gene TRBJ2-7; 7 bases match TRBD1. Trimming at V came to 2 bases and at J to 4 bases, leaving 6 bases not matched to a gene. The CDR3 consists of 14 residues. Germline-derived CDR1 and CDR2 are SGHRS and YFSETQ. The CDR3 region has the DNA TGCGCCAGCAGCTTCGACAGGGCTGGGTACGAGCAGTACTTC. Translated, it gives CASSFDRAGYEQYF.